This is a list of T cell receptor beta chains from one sample in a study of OX40 agonist ivuxolimab in advanced cancers. Sequencing was performed with immunoSEQ multiplex PCR; in TCRdb, only in-frame clones are kept and a portion is missing. The sample records about 61,000 clones, 75% to 90% being singletons. Sequenced here: CD4+ or CD8+ T cells sorted from blood, sampled in a trial of the OX40 agonist ivuxolimab. These receptors all come from an adult with an advanced solid tumor such as melanoma, head and neck, liver or kidney cancer. Both conserved end residues are part of each CDR3. Fields, in order: V gene, J gene, CDR3 protein.

>TRBV4-3|TRBJ2-5
CASSQDLGASGIQETQYF
>TRBV5-1|TRBJ2-3
CASSLANRDFDTQYF
>TRBV11-2|TRBJ2-1
CASSLDLGVVYNEQFF
>TRBV29-1|TRBJ2-1
CSVGRGENEQFF
>TRBV4-1|TRBJ2-1
CASSQFSGGAHNEQFF
>TRBV5-1|TRBJ1-1
CASSLDGRPNTEAFF
>TRBV10-3|TRBJ2-5
CAISESDKVQYF
>TRBV5-1|TRBJ1-5
CASSLGQGANQPQHF
>TRBV6-5|TRBJ1-5
CASSYNSNQPQHF
>TRBV9|TRBJ2-1
CASSVEDRVSSYNEQFF
>TRBV28|TRBJ1-3
CASSSFPGSGSGNTIYF
>TRBV29-1|TRBJ2-5
CSTRLGQETQYF
>TRBV7-8|TRBJ2-1
CASSLGGRLAGQREQFF
>TRBV4-3|TRBJ2-2
CASSQQGANTGELFF
>TRBV27|TRBJ1-2
CASSALSGGNQGYTF
>TRBV7-2|TRBJ2-5
CASSSSSETQYF
>TRBV11-2|TRBJ2-3
CASSLGGQPDTQYF